The present T cell receptor (beta chain) was sequenced within a study of shared clonotypes between healthy human individuals. Turning to the study itself: CD4 naive cells filled three plates per donor, CD4 memory three, CD8 naive two and CD8 memory one. Study outcomes and limitations: Rarefaction revealed incomplete sorted-subset sequencing despite large depth. The expectation was that sequencing depth would affect clonotype sharing among donors.

In germline, CDR1 is SGHVS, CDR2 FNYEAQ. The CDR3 is 14 amino acids. V was trimmed by 4 bases and J by 2 bases, leaving 12 bases between them. The study ran the assay at deep level. Profiling relied on immunoSEQ multiplex PCR, and the TCRdb table lists in-frame clones only, not all of them. The sample records about 1,900,000 clones, about 95% being singletons. Points on this clone: Its antigen is not known.

Naive CD8 populations comprised CD45RO-negative cells positively selected for CCR7, excluding terminally differentiated effector memory CD45RA+ cells. The origin of this receptor is a man aged 18 to 29 in good health. The sequenced sample was naive CD8+ T cells sorted from blood. This chain connects TRBV7-6 to TRBJ2-7, with D perhaps matching TRBD1 (6 bases). CDR3 nucleotide sequence: TGTGCCAGCAGCTATCCGCCAGGGGCCTACGAGCAGTACTTC. Amino acids: CASSYPPGAYEQYF.